The rows below give T cell receptor beta chains drawn from one sample of a study of blood T cells in healthy people across ages. TCRdb re-called the 5' RACE reads with MiXCR, one entry per CDR3 protein. The table records hundreds of thousands of distinct CDR3 sequences, around 31% of them present only once. The sequenced material came from blood. Every receptor here comes from a woman older than 75 in good health. CDR3s include the opening cysteine and the closing phenylalanine or tryptophan. D genes are given only for firm matches. The size of a clone is reported for some rows only, either as once, few or many, or as a class for expanded clones.

DNA,CDR3,J,V,size,D
TGTGCCAGCAGAGAACTAACGACCGAGCAGTACTTC,CASRELTTEQYF,TRBJ2-7,TRBV6-1,many,-
TGTGCCAGCCGAATTAGGGGGCAATGCGATGAGCAGTTCTTC,CASRIRGQCDEQFF,TRBJ2-1,TRBV5-6,few,TRBD1
TGTGCCAGCAGCGGAGAACGGAGATCTAACTATGGCTACACCTTC,CASSGERRSNYGYTF,TRBJ1-2,TRBV9,-,-
TGTGCCAGCAGCCCCGCAGCGGAGCAGTTCTTC,CASSPAAEQFF,TRBJ2-1,TRBV7-9,-,-
TGTGCCAGCGTAATTATCGAGAACACTGAAGCTTTCTTT,CASVIIENTEAFF,TRBJ1-1,TRBV6-6,-,-
TGTGCCAGCAGCCATCAAGGACTAGCGGGCCAACAGTTCTTC,CASSHQGLAGQQFF,TRBJ2-1,TRBV4-2,-,TRBD2
TGCAGCGTTGCGAGCGGGGGGAAAACAGATACGCAGTATTTT,CSVASGGKTDTQYF,TRBJ2-3,TRBV29-1,-,TRBD2
TGTGCCAGCAGAATCCTTTCCATGACTGGGGCCAACGTCCTGACTTTC,CASRILSMTGANVLTF,TRBJ2-6,TRBV27,-,-
TGTGCCAGCAGTTTAGCGGATAGCGGGGGGGCCCGAGAGACCCAGTACTTC,CASSLADSGGARETQYF,TRBJ2-5,TRBV12-3/TRBV12-4,-,TRBD2
TGTGCCAGCAGTGGGCAGGGCGGCCGAAATGAAAAACTGTTTTTT,CASSGQGGRNEKLFF,TRBJ1-4,TRBV6-1,few,-
TGTGCCTGTGACAGGGAACCTAACTATGGCTACACCTTC,CACDREPNYGYTF,TRBJ1-2,TRBV30,many,TRBD1
TGCAGCGTGGATACAGGGGGCTACGAGCAGTACTTC,CSVDTGGYEQYF,TRBJ2-7,TRBV29-1,once,TRBD1
TGTGCCAGCAGCGAACAGGGATATAATTCACCCCTCCACTTT,CASSEQGYNSPLHF,TRBJ1-6,TRBV9,-,-
TGTGCCAGCAGACAGGGGGCCAACGTCCTGACTTTC,CASRQGANVLTF,TRBJ2-6,TRBV6-5,many,-
TGTGCCAGCAGACCTGAGACAGCAAACTATGGCTACACCTTC,CASRPETANYGYTF,TRBJ1-2,TRBV27,many,-
TGTGCCAGCAGTCCGACGGCCGATGGGAATGAGCAGTTCTTC,CASSPTADGNEQFF,TRBJ2-1,TRBV6-5,many,-
TGTGCCACCAACAGAGATCGGGGGACGACTAATGAAAAACTGTTTTTT,CATNRDRGTTNEKLFF,TRBJ1-4,TRBV15,-,-
TGTGCCAGCAGCTCCGGGACAGATTACGAGCAGTACTTC,CASSSGTDYEQYF,TRBJ2-7,TRBV5-6,many,TRBD1
TGTGCCATCAGTGATATCATAGCGGGGTCCACAGATACGCAGTATTTT,CAISDIIAGSTDTQYF,TRBJ2-3,TRBV10-3,many,TRBD2
TGTGCCAGCAGCGCCCCGCAGGGGTCTTGGGGGCTAGGGGCCGACGTCCTGACTTTC,CASSAPQGSWGLGADVLTF,TRBJ2-6,TRBV9,-,-
TGTGCCAGCAGTGAATCCTTAGACACTGAAGCTTTCTTT,CASSESLDTEAFF,TRBJ1-1,TRBV25-1,-,-
TGTGCCAGCAGTGAAGGAGGCCAGCGGGCCAACAATGAGCAGTTCTTC,CASSEGGQRANNEQFF,TRBJ2-1,TRBV2,many,-
TGTGCCATCAGTGAGTCAGGAGGGGGTCCTTACAATGAGCAGTTCTTC,CAISESGGGPYNEQFF,TRBJ2-1,TRBV10-3,many,-
TGCGCCAGCAGCTTGGATGGCAGCACAGGTACGCAGTATTTT,CASSLDGSTGTQYF,TRBJ2-3,TRBV5-1,-,-
TGTACCAGCAGCTCAACAGGGGGGAATTCACCCCTCCACTTT,CTSSSTGGNSPLHF,TRBJ1-6,TRBV7-9,-,TRBD1
TGTGCCAGCAGCACCACTGGCGGGGGTGGAAATGAGCAGTTCTTC,CASSTTGGGGNEQFF,TRBJ2-1,TRBV4-2,many,TRBD2
TGTGCCAGCAGTTACTCGAGACTAGCGGCGACAGATACGCAGTATTTT,CASSYSRLAATDTQYF,TRBJ2-3,TRBV6-2/TRBV6-3,many,TRBD2
TGTGCCAGCAGTCGACCCGGGACAGGGGGGGTCTACAATGAGCAGTACTTC,CASSRPGTGGVYNEQYF,TRBJ2-5,TRBV12-3/TRBV12-4,-,TRBD1
TGCGCCAGCAGAAGACCCGGCGGATCCTACGAGCAGTACTTC,CASRRPGGSYEQYF,TRBJ2-7,TRBV5-1,-,-
TGCAGTGCTATTAGCGGGAGAAGCTCCTACGAGCAGTACTTC,CSAISGRSSYEQYF,TRBJ2-7,TRBV20-1,-,TRBD2
TGCGCCAGCAGCCCAAGGGCCGGGGGGAACACTGAAGCTTTCTTT,CASSPRAGGNTEAFF,TRBJ1-1,TRBV5-1,-,-
TGCGCCAGCAGCTTGCAGGGTGTGGGGGCCAACGTCCTGACTTTC,CASSLQGVGANVLTF,TRBJ2-6,TRBV5-1,many,-
TGTGCCAGCAGCCCCCGGGAGGGAAGTGACTATGGCTACACCTTC,CASSPREGSDYGYTF,TRBJ1-2,TRBV7-2,-,-
TGTACCAGCAGCCCAGCGGTAGGGGGGCCGAAGGCAACTAATGAAAAACTGTTTTTT,CTSSPAVGGPKATNEKLFF,TRBJ1-4,TRBV7-9,few,-
TGTGCCAGCAGCTTGGTTGGACAGGGGTGGCAAGAGACCCAGTACTTC,CASSLVGQGWQETQYF,TRBJ2-5,TRBV5-6,many,TRBD1
TGTGCCAGCAGCAGAACGGGACCCGGGGAAAAACTGTTTTTT,CASSRTGPGEKLFF,TRBJ1-4,TRBV7-8,few,-
TGCAGTGCCCCTCTTAGGGGGCCGTACCAAGAGACCCAGTACTTC,CSAPLRGPYQETQYF,TRBJ2-5,TRBV20-1,-,TRBD1
TGTGCCTGGAAAGGGGGGTATGATCAGCCCCAGCATTTT,CAWKGGYDQPQHF,TRBJ1-5,TRBV30,few,-
TGTGCCAGCAGTTACCGAGGGGCGAACACTGAAGCTTTCTTT,CASSYRGANTEAFF,TRBJ1-1,TRBV6-5,few,-
TGTGCCAGCAACTCCGATGGGGCTAGTACGCAGTATTTT,CASNSDGASTQYF,TRBJ2-3,TRBV2,many,-
TGCGCCAGCAGCCAAGGGGTGAGCTCCTACAATGAGCAGTTCTTC,CASSQGVSSYNEQFF,TRBJ2-1,TRBV4-3,few,-
TGCAGTGCTAGCCCGATCCAGGCGGGGGACAGCAACTATGGCTACACCTTC,CSASPIQAGDSNYGYTF,TRBJ1-2,TRBV20-1,many,TRBD1
TGCACCAGCAGCCACCAGCCGGAGACCTACAATGAGCAGTACTTC,CTSSHQPETYNEQYF,TRBJ2-7,TRBV1,-,-
TGTGCCAGCAGCCGGGGGCCGGCGCAAGAGACCCAGTACTTC,CASSRGPAQETQYF,TRBJ2-5,TRBV5-5,many,-
TGTGCCAGCAGCTCTTCTCTGGCGGGACAGTATAATTCACCCCTCCACTTT,CASSSSLAGQYNSPLHF,TRBJ1-6,TRBV7-2,many,TRBD1